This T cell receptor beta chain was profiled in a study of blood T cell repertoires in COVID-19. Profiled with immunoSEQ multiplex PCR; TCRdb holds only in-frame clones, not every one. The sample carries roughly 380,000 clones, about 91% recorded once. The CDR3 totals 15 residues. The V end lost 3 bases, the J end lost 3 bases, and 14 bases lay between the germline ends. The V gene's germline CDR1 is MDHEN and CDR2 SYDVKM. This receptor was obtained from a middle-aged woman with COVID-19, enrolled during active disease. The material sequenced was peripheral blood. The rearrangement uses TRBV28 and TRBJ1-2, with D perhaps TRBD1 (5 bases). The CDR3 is CASSFVGLFDYGYTF. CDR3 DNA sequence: TGTGCCAGCAGTTTTGTGGGGCTATTTGACTATGGCTACACCTTC.